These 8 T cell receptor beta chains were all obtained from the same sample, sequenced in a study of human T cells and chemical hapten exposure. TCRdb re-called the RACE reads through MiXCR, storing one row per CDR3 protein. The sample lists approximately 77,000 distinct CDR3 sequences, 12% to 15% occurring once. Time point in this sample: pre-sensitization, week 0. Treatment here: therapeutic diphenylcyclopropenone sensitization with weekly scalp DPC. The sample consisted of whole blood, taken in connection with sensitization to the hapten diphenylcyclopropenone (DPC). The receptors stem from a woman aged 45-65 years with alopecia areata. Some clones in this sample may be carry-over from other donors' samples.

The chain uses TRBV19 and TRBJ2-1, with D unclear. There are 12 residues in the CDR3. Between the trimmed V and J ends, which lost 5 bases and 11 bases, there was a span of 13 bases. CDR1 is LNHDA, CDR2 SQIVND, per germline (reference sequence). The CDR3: CASSSRGVKQFF. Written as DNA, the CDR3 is TGTGCCAGTAGTTCCCGCGGAGTCAAGCAGTTCTTC.

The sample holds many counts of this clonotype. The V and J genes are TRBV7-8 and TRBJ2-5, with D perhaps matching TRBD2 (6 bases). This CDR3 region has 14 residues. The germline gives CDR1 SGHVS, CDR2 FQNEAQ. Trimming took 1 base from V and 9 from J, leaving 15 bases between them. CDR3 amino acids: CASSLVSSGGAQYF. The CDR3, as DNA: TGTGCCAGCAGCTTAGTGTCCAGCGGAGGGGCCCAGTACTTC.

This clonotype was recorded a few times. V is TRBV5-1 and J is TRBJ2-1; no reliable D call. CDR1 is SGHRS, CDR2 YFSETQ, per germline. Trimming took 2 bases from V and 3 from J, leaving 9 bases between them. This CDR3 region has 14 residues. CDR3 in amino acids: CASSLETNYNEQFF. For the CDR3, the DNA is TGCGCCAGCAGCTTAGAGACAAACTACAATGAGCAGTTCTTC.

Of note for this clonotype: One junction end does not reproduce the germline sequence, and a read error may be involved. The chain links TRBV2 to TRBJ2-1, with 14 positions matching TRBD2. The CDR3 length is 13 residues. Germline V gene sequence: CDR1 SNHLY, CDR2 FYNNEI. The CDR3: CVSSPGLAGVLLF. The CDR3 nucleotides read TGTGTCAGCAGCCCGGGACTAGCGGGAGTATTGCTCTTC.

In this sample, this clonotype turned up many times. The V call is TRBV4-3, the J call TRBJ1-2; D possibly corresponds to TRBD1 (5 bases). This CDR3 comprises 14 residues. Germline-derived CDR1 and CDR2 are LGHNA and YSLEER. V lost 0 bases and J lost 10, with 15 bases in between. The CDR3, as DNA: TGCGCCAGCAGCCAAGATCGGGCAGGGATCCTCTACACCTTC. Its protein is CASSQDRAGILYTF.

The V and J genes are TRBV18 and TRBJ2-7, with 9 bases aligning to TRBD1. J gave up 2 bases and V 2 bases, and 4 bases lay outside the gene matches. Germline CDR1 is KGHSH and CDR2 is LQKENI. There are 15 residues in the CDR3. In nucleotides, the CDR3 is TGTGCCAGCTCACCAATCGGGACAGGGACCTACGAGCAGTACTTC. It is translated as CASSPIGTGTYEQYF.

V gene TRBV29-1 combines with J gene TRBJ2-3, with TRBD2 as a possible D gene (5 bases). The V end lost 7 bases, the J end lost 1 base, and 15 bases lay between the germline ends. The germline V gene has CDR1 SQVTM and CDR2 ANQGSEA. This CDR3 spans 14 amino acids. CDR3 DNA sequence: TGCAGCGGTACCGTCGGACTTGGCACAGATACGCAGTATTTT. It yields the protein CSGTVGLGTDTQYF.

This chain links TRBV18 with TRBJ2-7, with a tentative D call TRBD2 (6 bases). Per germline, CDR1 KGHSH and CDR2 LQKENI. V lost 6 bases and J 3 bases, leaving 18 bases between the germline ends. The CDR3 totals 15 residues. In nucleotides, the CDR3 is TGTGCCAGCTCCCGAACGACGGGAGCGGTCTACGAGCAGTACTTC. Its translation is CASSRTTGAVYEQYF.